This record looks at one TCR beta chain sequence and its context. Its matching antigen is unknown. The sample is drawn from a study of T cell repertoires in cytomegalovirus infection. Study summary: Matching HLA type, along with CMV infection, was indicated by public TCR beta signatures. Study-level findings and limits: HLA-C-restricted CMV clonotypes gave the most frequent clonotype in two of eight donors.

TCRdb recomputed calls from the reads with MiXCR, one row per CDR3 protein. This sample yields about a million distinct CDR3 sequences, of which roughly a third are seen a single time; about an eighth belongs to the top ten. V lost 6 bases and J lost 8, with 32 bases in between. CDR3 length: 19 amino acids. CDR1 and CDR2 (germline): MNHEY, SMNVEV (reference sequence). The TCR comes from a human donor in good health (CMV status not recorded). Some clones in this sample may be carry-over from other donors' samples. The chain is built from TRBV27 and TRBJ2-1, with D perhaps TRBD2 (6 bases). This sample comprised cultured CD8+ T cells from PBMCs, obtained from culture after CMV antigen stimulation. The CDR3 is CASRKKREVFLGVSHEQFF. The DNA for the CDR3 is TGTGCCAGCAGAAAAAAAAGGGAGGTCTTCCTAGGTGTCTCCCATGAGCAGTTCTTC.